This T cell receptor (beta chain) was captured in a study of T cells expressing NK-cell markers. TCRdb reanalyzed the 5' RACE reads and collapses them to one entry per CDR3 protein, without DNA. In total, the table holds 550,000 to 600,000 distinct CDR3 sequences. Germline assignment: CDR1 SEHNR and CDR2 FQNEAQ (reference sequence). The CDR3 length is 17 residues. Source material: blood T cells: a sorted CD56 or NKG2C T cell subset, CD4+ or CD8+ T cells, or bulk PBMC T cells (not recorded which). The clonotype originates from a young man in good health. V gene TRBV7-9 combines with J gene TRBJ1-2; the D call from TCRdb, TRBD1, cannot be confirmed without DNA. The CDR3 loop is CASSLPRQGAMRYGYTF.